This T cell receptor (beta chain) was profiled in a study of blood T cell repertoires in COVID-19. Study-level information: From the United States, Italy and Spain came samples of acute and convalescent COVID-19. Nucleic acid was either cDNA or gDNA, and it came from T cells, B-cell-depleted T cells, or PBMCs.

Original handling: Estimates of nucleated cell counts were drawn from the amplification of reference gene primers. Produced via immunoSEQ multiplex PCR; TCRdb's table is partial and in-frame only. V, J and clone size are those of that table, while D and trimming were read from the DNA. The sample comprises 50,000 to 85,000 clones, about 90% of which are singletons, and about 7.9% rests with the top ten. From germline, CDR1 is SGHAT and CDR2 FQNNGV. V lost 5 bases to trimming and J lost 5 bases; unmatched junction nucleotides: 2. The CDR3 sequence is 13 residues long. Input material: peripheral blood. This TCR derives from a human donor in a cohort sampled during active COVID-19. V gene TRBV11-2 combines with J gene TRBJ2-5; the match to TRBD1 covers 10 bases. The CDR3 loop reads CASSLGQGETQYF. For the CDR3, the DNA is TGTGCCAGCAGCCTGGGACAGGGGGAGACCCAGTACTTC.